This passage covers 16 T cell receptor beta chains from one sample sequenced in a study of control samples from healthy donors and cancer patients. Produced via immunoSEQ multiplex PCR; TCRdb's table is partial and in-frame only. This table holds 150,000 to 200,000 clones, roughly 95% found once. Sequencing used blood. The receptors shown here come from a woman aged 25 to 39 in good health.

The V call is TRBV15, the J call TRBJ1-5; 9 nucleotides line up with TRBD1. The CDR3 totals 15 residues. Germline V gives CDR1 LNHNV, CDR2 YYDKDF (reference sequence). Germline trimming cut 5 bases from V and 3 bases from J; bases unmatched to any gene: 5. CDR3 sequence: CATSERQGVNQPQHF. The CDR3 DNA is TGTGCCACCAGCGAGCGACAGGGGGTCAATCAGCCCCAGCATTTT. Drawing the rest from reference TRBV15 and TRBJ1-5, the complete variable domain is DAMVIQNPRYQVTQFGKPVTLSCSQTLNHNVMYWYQQKSSQAPKLLFHYYDKDFNNEADTPDNFQSRRPNTSFCFLDIRSPGLGDTAMYLCATSERQGVNQPQHFGDGTRLSIL.

The chain combines TRBV18 with TRBJ1-1, with 7 bases lining up with TRBD1. Trimming at V came to 6 bases and at J to 1 base, leaving 2 bases not matched to a gene. Per germline, CDR1 KGHSH and CDR2 LQKENI. The CDR3 consists of 13 residues. CDR3 residues: CASSRDRNTEAFF. The CDR3 coding sequence is TGTGCCAGCTCGCGGGACAGGAACACTGAAGCTTTCTTT. The whole variable domain, remainder taken from reference TRBV18 and TRBJ1-1, is NAGVMQNPRHLVRRRGQEARLRCSPMKGHSHVYWYRQLPEEGLKFMVYLQKENIIDESGMPKERFSAEFPKEGPSILRIQQVVRGDSAAYFCASSRDRNTEAFFGQGTRLTVV.

This chain joins TRBV6-5 and TRBJ1-5; the match to TRBD1 covers 8 bases. The V gene end was trimmed by 8 bases and the J gene end by 6 bases; junction bases not matched to a gene: 12. CDR1 and CDR2 (germline): MNHEY, SVGAGI. The CDR3 contains 15 residues. The CDR3 region is CASAQMDRAGQPQHF. The CDR3 nucleotides read TGTGCCAGCGCCCAAATGGACAGGGCTGGTCAGCCCCAGCATTTT.

The gene calls are TRBV10-2 and TRBJ1-2; D is perhaps TRBD1 (6 bases). From germline, CDR1 is WSHSY and CDR2 SAAADI. The ends were cut back, 4 bases at V and 5 bases at J, with 14 bases in the middle. The CDR3 has 14 amino acids. The CDR3 sequence: CASSVGALGYGYTF. The CDR3 DNA reads TGCGCCAGCAGTGTGGGGGCGCTTGGGTATGGCTACACCTTC.

The V and J genes are TRBV19 and TRBJ2-1; possible D gene TRBD2, 6 bases. Germline-derived CDR1 and CDR2 are LNHDA and SQIVND (reference sequence). This CDR3 contains 16 residues. Trimming shortened V by 4 bases and J by 4 bases, and 17 bases separated the two germline ends. The CDR3: CASSSLSRAGYNEQFF. The CDR3 DNA reads as TGTGCCAGTAGTAGTCTATCGCGGGCGGGATACAATGAGCAGTTCTTC.

The CDR3 region has the DNA TGCGCCAGCAGCTTGGTATCAGCCCCTCATTCACCCCTCCACTTT. This codes for CASSLVSAPHSPLHF. The chain combines TRBV5-1 with TRBJ1-6; no clear D. Trimming left V 0 bases short and J 8 bases short, with 12 bases between. Per the germline V gene, CDR1 is SGHRS and CDR2 is YFSETQ. The CDR3 has 15 amino acids. Full variable domain (outside the CDR3, taken from reference TRBV5-1 and TRBJ1-6): KAGVTQTPRYLIKTRGQQVTLSCSPISGHRSVSWYQQTPGQGLQFLFEYFSETQRNKGNFPGRFSGRQFSNSRSEMNVSTLELGDSALYLCASSLVSAPHSPLHFGNGTRLTVT.

The CDR3 protein is CASSAQIGEQYF. As DNA, the CDR3 is TGTGCCAGTAGTGCTCAGATTGGGGAGCAGTACTTC. J is TRBJ2-7 and V is TRBV19; no clear D gene. Trimming removed 5 bases at V and 7 bases at J, with 12 bases between. CDR3 length equals 12 residues. CDR1 is LNHDA and CDR2 is SQIVND in the germline V gene (reference sequence). The full variable domain, its missing parts supplied by reference TRBV19 and TRBJ2-7, is DGGITQSPKYLFRKEGQNVTLSCEQNLNHDAMYWYRQDPGQGLRLIYYSQIVNDFQKGDIAEGYSVSREKKESFPLTVTSAQKNPTAFYLCASSAQIGEQYFGPGTRLTVT.

The V gene is TRBV30, the J gene TRBJ1-1, with D possibly being TRBD1 (5 bases). CDR1 is GTSNPN and CDR2 is SVGIG in the germline V gene (reference sequence). The CDR3 is 13 residues long. V lost 3 bases and J lost 4, with 12 bases in between. The CDR3 region has the DNA TGTGCCTGGAGCAGGTGGGGGTTCACTGAAGCTTTCTTT. It translates to CAWSRWGFTEAFF.

CDR3 protein: CAWSVPHRGTNQPQHF. CDR3 in DNA: TGTGCCTGGAGTGTACCTCACAGGGGAACCAATCAGCCCCAGCATTTT. The chain recombines TRBV30 with TRBJ1-5, with 7 bases aligning to TRBD1. Germline CDR1 GTSNPN, CDR2 SVGIG (reference sequence). The CDR3 consists of 16 residues. Germline trimming cut 0 bases from V and 3 bases from J; bases unmatched to any gene: 8.

The genes are TRBV9 and TRBJ1-2; weak D call: TRBD1 (6 bases). The V and J ends lost 0 bases and 7 bases respectively, with 16 bases between them. There are 15 residues in the CDR3. Germline V gene data show CDR1 as SGDLS and CDR2 as YYNGEE. DNA for the CDR3: TGTGCCAGCAGCGTAGGGGGGGGCCCCTATGCTGGCTACACCTTC. Its protein is CASSVGGGPYAGYTF.

The rearrangement joins TRBV6-6 to TRBJ1-1; TRBD1 matches at 7 bases. Trimming removed 5 bases from V and 2 bases from J; junction bases left unmatched: 17. CDR1 is MNHNY, CDR2 SVGAGI, per germline (reference sequence). This CDR3 is built from 18 residues. The CDR3 DNA is TGTGCCAGCAGTCCTCTCCAGGGGGGGCAAAAGGGCAACACTGAAGCTTTCTTT. Its protein is CASSPLQGGQKGNTEAFF.

The chain joins TRBV7-9 to TRBJ2-7; D not certain. The length of the CDR3 is 12 residues. V gave up 1 base and J gave up 7 bases, with 8 bases separating them. CDR1 and CDR2 (germline): SEHNR, FQNEAQ (reference sequence). As DNA, the CDR3 is TGTGCCAGCAGCTTAGACGGTCGGGAGCAGTACTTC. Its protein product is CASSLDGREQYF.

V usage is TRBV5-6 and J usage is TRBJ2-1; D gene uncertain. V lost 4 bases and J 5 bases, leaving 16 bases between the germline ends. The CDR3 runs 15 residues. Looked up from germline, CDR1 is SGHDT and CDR2 is YYEEEE. For the CDR3, the DNA is TGTGCCAGCAGCGCCACAGAGGAATGGGACAATGAGCAGTTCTTC. Translated, it gives CASSATEEWDNEQFF.

The chain uses TRBV28 and TRBJ2-2; D may match TRBD1 or TRBD2 (5 bases each). The CDR3 runs to 17 residues. Deletions cut 5 bases from V and 0 bases from J, with 16 bases between. Germline CDR1 reads MDHEN; CDR2 reads SYDVKM. CDR3 sequence (DNA): TGTGCCAGCAGTCCCTTAACCGGGGCAGCGAACACCGGGGAGCTGTTTTTT. Translating it yields CASSPLTGAANTGELFF.

The gene calls are TRBV18 and TRBJ1-3; tentatively, D is TRBD1 (5 bases). The CDR3 consists of 15 residues. Germline CDR1 and CDR2: KGHSH and LQKENI. V was clipped by 3 bases and J by 2 bases, with 11 bases between them. The DNA for the CDR3 is TGTGCCAGCTCACCTGCAGGGTTAACTGGAAACACCATATATTTT. Translation: CASSPAGLTGNTIYF.

V is TRBV5-1 and J is TRBJ2-1, with 11 bases that match TRBD2. V lost 2 bases, J lost 2 bases, and 3 bases stayed unmatched. Germline CDR1 and CDR2: SGHRS and YFSETQ. The CDR3 sequence is 16 residues long. The chain's CDR3 is CASSFSSGRTYNEQFF. CDR3 coding DNA: TGCGCCAGCAGCTTTTCTAGCGGGAGGACCTACAATGAGCAGTTCTTC.